This T cell receptor (beta chain) was identified in a study of CD8 T cells in ankylosing spondylitis. Trimming took off 2 bases at V and 5 bases at J, with 7 bases between the two ends. There are 13 residues in the CDR3. Germline CDR1 reads SGHDT; CDR2 reads YYEEEE. Quantitative barcoded 5'-RACE was used to prepare TCR beta libraries. Using its own MiXCR run on the 5' RACE reads, TCRdb lists one record per CDR3 protein. The sample has 380,000 or so distinct CDR3 sequences; 20% to 25% are singletons. Comments on this clonotype: Antigen unknown.

Study-wide results and caveats: Clones linked to the disease showed a CD8+ phenotype. They occurred at relatively low frequencies in peripheral blood.

The specimen was blood, either unsorted or a sorted T cell fraction (not recorded which). The rearrangement joins TRBV5-6 to TRBJ2-2; D unresolved. The TCR sequence derives from a male donor with ankylosing spondylitis or in good health (not recorded which). The DNA of the CDR3 is TGTGCCAGCAGCTTAAGTGAAACCGGGGAGCTGTTTTTT. Its protein is CASSLSETGELFF.